The 21 T cell receptor beta chains below come from one sample, sequenced in a study of glioma-infiltrating T cells. Amplification of TCR alpha and beta CDR3 regions from RNA used iRepertoire nested multiplex PCR. TCRdb reprocessed the multiplex PCR reads with MiXCR, giving one entry per CDR3 protein. Of approximately 15,000 distinct CDR3 sequences in the sample, about three fifths were seen once. Sequenced input: glioma tissue, nonneoplastic brain tissue, or PBMCs (not recorded which). Receptors originate from a human donor with low-grade glioma or glioblastoma, undergoing nonglioma brain surgery, or in good health (not recorded which).

V usage is TRBV15 and J usage is TRBJ1-5; TRBD1 might be the D (6 bases). The CDR3 runs to 14 residues. Trimming left V 3 bases short and J 4 bases short, with 10 bases between. Germline CDR1 LNHNV, CDR2 YYDKDF (reference sequence). The CDR3 DNA reads TGTGCCACCAGCAGTCGACAGGTTAATCAGCCCCAGCATTTT. Its protein is CATSSRQVNQPQHF.

The V and J genes are TRBV6-2 or TRBV6-3 and TRBJ1-1; D gene unclear. The CDR3 spans 18 residues. Germline values: CDR1 MNHEY, CDR2 SVGEGT. The V gene lost 6 bases and the J gene lost 0 bases, with 23 bases spanning the gap. Here the CDR3 DNA reads TGTGCCAGCAGGACAATTACCTCTGGACGTTCGGTGAACACTGAAGCTTTCTTT. The encoded protein is CASRTITSGRSVNTEAFF.

The chain has TRBV6-1 and TRBJ2-1; no firm D call. Trimming pared 10 bases from V and 0 bases from J, leaving 13 bases between. CDR1 is MNHNS, CDR2 SASEGT, per germline. The CDR3 is made up of 14 amino acids. The CDR3 protein is CATYTFSSYNEQFF. The CDR3 region has the DNA TGTGCCACCTATACTTTTAGCTCCTACAATGAGCAGTTCTTC.

The chain links TRBV15 to TRBJ2-3; the D gene could be TRBD1 or TRBD2 (5 bases each). CDR1 is LNHNV, CDR2 YYDKDF, per germline (reference sequence). V shed 1 base and J shed 5 bases, with 10 bases lying between them. The CDR3 runs 14 residues. The CDR3 region is CATSRAGRGDTQYF. The CDR3 bases are TGTGCCACCAGCAGAGCGGGACGCGGAGATACGCAGTATTTT.

This rearrangement joins TRBV7-9 to TRBJ2-3; no clear D. Trimming took 5 bases from V and 2 from J, leaving 11 bases between them. This CDR3 is built from 14 residues. Per the germline V gene, CDR1 is SEHNR and CDR2 is FQNEAQ (reference sequence). In nucleotides, the CDR3 is TGTGCCAGCAGCCCAGAGTTCTTCACAGATACGCAGTATTTT. It specifies CASSPEFFTDTQYF. Based on the CDR3 plus reference TRBV7-9 and TRBJ2-3, the full variable domain is DTGVSQNPRHKITKRGQNVTFRCDPISEHNRLYWYRQTLGQGPEFLTYFQNEAQLEKSRLLSDRFSAERPKGSFSTLEIQRTEQGDSAMYLCASSPEFFTDTQYFGPGTRLTVL.

The table lists this clonotype with a few counts. The chain links TRBV20-1 to TRBJ1-1; D might be TRBD1 (5 bases). V was pared by 1 base and J by 12 bases, with 12 bases between. The germline V gene encodes CDR1 DFQATT and CDR2 SNEGSKA (reference sequence). There are 11 residues in the CDR3. CDR3 protein: CSARAGGRTFF. CDR3 DNA sequence: TGCAGTGCTAGAGCTGGGGGTCGAACTTTCTTT.

V and J are TRBV6-5 and TRBJ2-1; maybe TRBD2 (7 bases). From germline, CDR1 is MNHEY and CDR2 SVGAGI. V was shortened by 4 bases and J by 5 bases, with 18 bases between the two germline ends. This CDR3 is 16 amino acids long. In DNA form, the CDR3 reads TGTGCCAGCAGTTTGAGGGGGGGCAGCCTGAACAATGAGCAGTTCTTC. It encodes CASSLRGGSLNNEQFF.

This rearrangement joins TRBV5-1 to TRBJ2-3; unclear D gene. CDR3 length: 16 amino acids. V was shortened by 2 bases and J by 4 bases, with 17 bases between the two germline ends. Germline V CDR1 and CDR2: SGHRS, YFSETQ. The CDR3 sequence is CASSLKGSLAADTQYF. CDR3 nucleotide sequence: TGCGCCAGCAGCTTAAAAGGCTCGCTGGCCGCAGATACGCAGTATTTT.

The CDR3 coding sequence is TGTGCCAGCAGCCCTTGGGGACCCGCCAGTAGCAATCAGCCCCAGCATTTT. Translation: CASSPWGPASSNQPQHF. The chain has TRBV27 and TRBJ1-5, with D perhaps matching TRBD1 (5 bases). Trimming stripped 6 bases from V and 0 bases from J, with 18 bases between. The CDR3 is 17 residues long. Germline V gene lookup returns CDR1 MNHEY and CDR2 SMNVEV (reference sequence).

This sequence joins TRBV7-2 and TRBJ1-5; D might be TRBD1 (6 bases). The CDR3 contains 15 residues. The ends were cut back, 3 bases at V and 0 bases at J, with 9 bases in the middle. Germline V gene data show CDR1 as SGHTA and CDR2 as FQGNSA. Here the CDR3 DNA reads TGTGCCAGCAGCTTCACAGGGTATAGCAATCAGCCCCAGCATTTT. Protein: CASSFTGYSNQPQHF.

This clonotype appeared a single time. The rearrangement links TRBV2 to TRBJ2-5; the D is unclear. Trimming cost V 4 bases and J 2 bases, with 17 bases left between them. The CDR3 covers 16 residues. Germline V gives CDR1 SNHLY, CDR2 FYNNEI. The CDR3 here is CASSGVSSAIQETQYF. The CDR3 nucleotides read TGTGCCAGCAGTGGTGTGTCAAGTGCAATTCAAGAGACCCAGTACTTC.

The genes are TRBV20-1 and TRBJ2-7; D uncertain. The CDR3 is 12 amino acids. The germline V and J ends were trimmed by 1 base and 6 bases, with 10 bases remaining between them. Per germline, CDR1 DFQATT and CDR2 SNEGSKA (reference sequence). This chain's CDR3 is CSARVREGEQYF. The CDR3 nucleotides read TGCAGTGCTAGAGTTAGGGAAGGCGAGCAGTACTTC.

About this clonotype: Just one base apart from a much larger clone, this may be a read error. The V and J genes are TRBV5-1 and TRBJ2-7; D is uncertain. This CDR3 contains 13 residues. Germline V gene data show CDR1 as SGHRS and CDR2 as YFSETQ. In nucleotides, the CDR3 is TGCGCCAGCAGCTTGGAAGTCAGCTACGGGCAGTACTTC. Translation: CASSLEVSYGQYF.

This clonotype was seen more than once but under ten times. This chain uses TRBV20-1 with TRBJ1-1; D is unresolved. The CDR3 consists of 15 residues. Trimming left V 5 bases short and J 1 base short, with 17 bases between. CDR1 and CDR2 from the germline V gene are DFQATT and SNEGSKA (reference sequence). The CDR3 DNA reads TGCAGTGCTCCTCGACCTTCGACACAGAACACTGAAGCTTTCTTT. Its protein product is CSAPRPSTQNTEAFF.

On this clonotype itself: The junction shows a germline mismatch at one end, possibly a read error. This chain joins TRBV20-1 and TRBJ2-3; D call uncertain. Germline CDR1 is DFQATT and CDR2 is SNEGSKA (reference sequence). CDR3 length equals 13 residues. The CDR3 DNA is TGCAGTAGCTCCGCAGTGAGCACAGTTACGCAGTATTTT. Translating gives CSSSAVSTVTQYF.

This clonotype was found a few times. CDR3 sequence: CSALAGYNEQFF. The CDR3 bases are TGCAGTGCTCTAGCGGGGTACAATGAGCAGTTCTTC. The rearrangement uses TRBV20-1 and TRBJ2-1, with 9 bases lining up with TRBD2. This CDR3 is built from 12 residues. CDR1 and CDR2 from the germline V gene are DFQATT and SNEGSKA (reference sequence). Trimming took 5 bases from V and 4 from J; bases not matched to a gene: 0.

The chain links TRBV20-1 to TRBJ2-7; D is unresolved. Trimming removed 6 bases from V and 0 bases from J, with 15 bases in between. CDR3 length: 14 residues. Germline assignment: CDR1 DFQATT and CDR2 SNEGSKA (reference sequence). CDR3 DNA sequence: TGCAGTGCAGCCGACACCCAGAGCTCCTACGAGCAGTACTTC. Its protein is CSAADTQSSYEQYF.

This clonotype has just one count. Here the CDR3 DNA reads TGTGCCAGCAGCTTAGAGTCCGGAACTAGCGGGAGAGCCGGGGAGCTGTTTTTT. Amino acid sequence: CASSLESGTSGRAGELFF. The chain has TRBV11-3 and TRBJ2-2; TRBD2 agrees at 11 bases. The CDR3 runs 18 residues. The V gene's germline CDR1 is SGHNT and CDR2 YENEEA. J lost 6 bases, V lost 0 bases, and 9 bases had no gene match.

This clonotype qualifies as medium-sized. The J gene is TRBJ2-5, the V gene TRBV27; 10 nucleotides agree with TRBD2. The CDR3 has 17 residues. CDR1 is MNHEY and CDR2 is SMNVEV in the germline V gene (reference sequence). Trimming removed 6 bases from V and 5 bases from J; junction bases left unmatched: 15. CDR3 protein: CASSPMGGTSGIETQYF. The CDR3 bases are TGTGCCAGCAGCCCTATGGGCGGTACTAGCGGGATCGAGACCCAGTACTTC.

V gene TRBV14 combines with J gene TRBJ1-5; tentative D call: TRBD1 (6 bases). The CDR3 contains 14 residues. The germline V and J ends were trimmed by 4 bases and 3 bases, with 10 bases remaining between them. Germline CDR1 and CDR2: SGHDN and FVKESK. Here the CDR3 DNA reads TGTGCCAGCAGCCCACAGGGTTCCAATCAGCCCCAGCATTTT. Translated: CASSPQGSNQPQHF.

V and J are TRBV28 and TRBJ2-7; D is uncertain. This CDR3 contains 12 residues. Germline CDR1 is MDHEN and CDR2 is SYDVKM. The V and J ends lost 4 bases and 0 bases respectively, with 4 bases between them. The CDR3: CASSWSSYEQYF. As DNA, the CDR3 is TGTGCCAGCAGTTGGAGCTCCTACGAGCAGTACTTC.